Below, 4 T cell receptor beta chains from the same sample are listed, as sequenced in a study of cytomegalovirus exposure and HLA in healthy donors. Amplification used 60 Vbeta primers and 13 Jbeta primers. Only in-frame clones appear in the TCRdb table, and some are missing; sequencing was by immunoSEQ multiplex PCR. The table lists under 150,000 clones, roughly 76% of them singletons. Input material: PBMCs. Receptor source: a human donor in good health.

The CDR3 protein is CASSRREFFTEAFF. The DNA of the CDR3 is TGTGCCAGCAGTAGAAGAGAATTCTTCACTGAAGCTTTCTTT. The V and J genes are TRBV27 and TRBJ1-1, with no clear D. Germline V gene sequence: CDR1 MNHEY, CDR2 SMNVEV (reference sequence). The CDR3 is 14 amino acids. Trimming pared 5 bases from V and 4 bases from J, leaving 14 bases between.

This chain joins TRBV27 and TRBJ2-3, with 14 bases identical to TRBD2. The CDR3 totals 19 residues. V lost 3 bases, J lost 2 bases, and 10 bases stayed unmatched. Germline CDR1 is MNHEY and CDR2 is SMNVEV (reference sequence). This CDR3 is CASSFGPTSGRENTDTQYF. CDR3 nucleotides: TGTGCCAGCAGTTTTGGGCCGACTAGCGGGAGGGAAAACACAGATACGCAGTATTTT.

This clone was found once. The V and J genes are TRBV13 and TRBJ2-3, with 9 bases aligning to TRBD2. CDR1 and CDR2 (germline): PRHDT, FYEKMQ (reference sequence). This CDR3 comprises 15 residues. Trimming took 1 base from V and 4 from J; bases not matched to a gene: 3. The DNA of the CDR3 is TGTGCCAGCAGCTTAGCGACTAGCGGATCAGATACGCAGTATTTT. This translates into CASSLATSGSDTQYF.

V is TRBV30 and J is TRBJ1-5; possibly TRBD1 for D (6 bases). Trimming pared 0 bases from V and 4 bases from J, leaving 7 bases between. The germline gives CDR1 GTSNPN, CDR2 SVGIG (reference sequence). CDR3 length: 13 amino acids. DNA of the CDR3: TGTGCCTGGAGTGTTACAGGGAATCAGCCCCAGCATTTT. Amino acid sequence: CAWSVTGNQPQHF.